This TCR beta chain was identified during a study of blood T cell repertoires in COVID-19. Looking at the study overall: Material from acute and convalescent COVID-19 was sourced from the United States, Italy and Spain. PBMCs, B-cell-depleted T cells, or T cells were the source of the cDNA or gDNA that made up the material.

The germline V gene encodes CDR1 SGHRS and CDR2 YFSETQ. Trimming left V 0 bases short and J 0 bases short, with 8 bases between. The CDR3 has 15 amino acids. Using immunoSEQ multiplex PCR, the repertoire was profiled, and TCRdb retains in-frame clones only, with some absent. Of approximately 100,000 clones listed, less than 85% are singletons. The TCR sequence derives from a human donor in a cohort sampled during active or convalescent COVID-19. Sequenced material: peripheral blood. This sequence joins TRBV5-1 and TRBJ2-3, with D unresolved. The CDR3 is CASSLDRTSTDTQYF. The CDR3 DNA is TGCGCCAGCAGCTTGGACCGCACTAGCACAGATACGCAGTATTTT.